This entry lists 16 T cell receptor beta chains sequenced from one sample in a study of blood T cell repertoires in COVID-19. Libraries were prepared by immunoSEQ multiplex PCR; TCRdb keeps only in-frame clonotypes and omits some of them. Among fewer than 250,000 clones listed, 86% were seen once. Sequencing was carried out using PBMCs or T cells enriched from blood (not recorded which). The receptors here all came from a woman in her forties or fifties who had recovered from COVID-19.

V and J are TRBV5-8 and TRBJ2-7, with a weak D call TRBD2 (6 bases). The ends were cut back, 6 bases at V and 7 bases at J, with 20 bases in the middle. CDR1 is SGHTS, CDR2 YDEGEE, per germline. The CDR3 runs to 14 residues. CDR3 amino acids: CASTPVVRAGEQYF. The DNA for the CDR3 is TGTGCCAGCACCCCGGTGGTTAGGGCGGGGGAGCAGTACTTC. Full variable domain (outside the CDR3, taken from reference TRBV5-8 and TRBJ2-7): EAGVTQSPTHLIKTRGQQATLRCSPISGHTSVYWYQQALGLGLQFLLWYDEGEERNRGNFPPRFSGRQFPNYSSELNVNALELEDSALYLCASTPVVRAGEQYFGPGTRLTVT.

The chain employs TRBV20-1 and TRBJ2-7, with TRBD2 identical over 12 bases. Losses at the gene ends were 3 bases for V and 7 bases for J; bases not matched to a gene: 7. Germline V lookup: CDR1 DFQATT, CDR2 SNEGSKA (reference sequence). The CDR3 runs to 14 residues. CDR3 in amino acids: CSASASGGGSEQYF. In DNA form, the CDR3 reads TGCAGTGCTAGTGCTAGCGGGGGGGGAAGTGAGCAGTACTTC.

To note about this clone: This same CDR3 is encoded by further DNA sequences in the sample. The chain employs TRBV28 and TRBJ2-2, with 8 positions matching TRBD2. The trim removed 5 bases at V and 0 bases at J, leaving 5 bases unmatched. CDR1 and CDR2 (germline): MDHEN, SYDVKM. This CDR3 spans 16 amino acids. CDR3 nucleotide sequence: TGTGCCAGCAGTCCGAGCGGGAGCCCGAACACCGGGGAGCTGTTTTTT. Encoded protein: CASSPSGSPNTGELFF.

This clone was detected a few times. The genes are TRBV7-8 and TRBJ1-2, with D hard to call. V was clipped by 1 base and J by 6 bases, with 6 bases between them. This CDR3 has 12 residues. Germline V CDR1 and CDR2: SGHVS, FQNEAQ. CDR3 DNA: TGTGCCAGCAGCTTAGGCGGTCATGGCTACACCTTC. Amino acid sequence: CASSLGGHGYTF.

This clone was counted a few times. Here the CDR3 reads CATSEPGQTKITGELFF. In DNA form, the CDR3 reads TGTGCCACCAGTGAACCGGGACAGACAAAAATCACCGGGGAGCTGTTTTTT. The chain combines TRBV24-1 with TRBJ2-2; TRBD1 matches 7 bases. With V trimmed by 4 bases and J by 4 bases, 11 bases remained unmatched. The CDR3 is 17 residues long. The germline gives CDR1 KGHDR, CDR2 SFDVKD.

The CDR3 bases are TGCAGCGTTTCAGCCGGGGGTCTCAATGAGCAGTTCTTC. As protein: CSVSAGGLNEQFF. The gene calls are TRBV29-1 and TRBJ2-1; D might be TRBD2 (6 bases). The CDR3 totals 13 residues. With 5 bases removed from V and 6 bases from J, the gap between germline ends came to 14 bases. Per the germline V gene, CDR1 is SQVTM and CDR2 is ANQGSEA.

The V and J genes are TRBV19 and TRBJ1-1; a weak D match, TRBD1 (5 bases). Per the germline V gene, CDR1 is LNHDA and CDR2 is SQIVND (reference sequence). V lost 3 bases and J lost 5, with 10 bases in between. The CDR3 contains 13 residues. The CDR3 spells CASSIGRVTEAFF. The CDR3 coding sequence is TGTGCCAGTAGTATCGGCAGGGTGACTGAAGCTTTCTTT.

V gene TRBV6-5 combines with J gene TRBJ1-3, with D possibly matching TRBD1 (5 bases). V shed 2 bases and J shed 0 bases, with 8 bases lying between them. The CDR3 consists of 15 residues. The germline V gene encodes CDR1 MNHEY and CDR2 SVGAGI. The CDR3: CASSYDSSSGNTIYF. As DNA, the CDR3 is TGTGCCAGCAGTTACGACAGTAGCTCTGGAAACACCATATATTTT.

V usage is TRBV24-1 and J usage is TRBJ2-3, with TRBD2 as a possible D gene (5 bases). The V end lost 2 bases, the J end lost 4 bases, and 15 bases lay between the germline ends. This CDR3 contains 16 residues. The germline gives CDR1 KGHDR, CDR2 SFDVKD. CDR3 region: CATSDYKVVGADTQYF. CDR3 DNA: TGTGCCACCAGTGATTATAAGGTAGTGGGAGCAGATACGCAGTATTTT.

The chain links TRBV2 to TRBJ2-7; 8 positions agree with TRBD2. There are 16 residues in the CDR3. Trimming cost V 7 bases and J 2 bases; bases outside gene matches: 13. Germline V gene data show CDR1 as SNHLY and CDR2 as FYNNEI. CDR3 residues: CASTILPAGATYEQYF. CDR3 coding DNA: TGTGCCAGCACTATTCTCCCAGCGGGAGCCACCTACGAGCAGTACTTC.

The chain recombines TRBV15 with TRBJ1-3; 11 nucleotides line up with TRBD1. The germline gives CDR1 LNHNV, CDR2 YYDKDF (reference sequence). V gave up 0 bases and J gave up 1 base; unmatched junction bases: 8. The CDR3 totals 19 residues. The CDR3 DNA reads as TGTGCCACCAGCAGAGAACCAGGGACAGGGGGACTATCTGGAAACACCATATATTTT. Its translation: CATSREPGTGGLSGNTIYF.

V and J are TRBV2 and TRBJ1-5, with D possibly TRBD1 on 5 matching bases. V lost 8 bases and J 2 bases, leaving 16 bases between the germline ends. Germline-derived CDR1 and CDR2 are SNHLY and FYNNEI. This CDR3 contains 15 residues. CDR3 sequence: CASRWEGGGNQPQHF. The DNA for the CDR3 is TGTGCCAGCCGATGGGAGGGAGGGGGCAATCAGCCCCAGCATTTT.

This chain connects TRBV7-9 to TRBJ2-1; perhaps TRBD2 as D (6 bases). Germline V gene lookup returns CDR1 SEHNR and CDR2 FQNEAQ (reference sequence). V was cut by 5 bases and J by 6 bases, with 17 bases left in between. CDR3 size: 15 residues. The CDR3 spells CASSIPAGLPNEQFF. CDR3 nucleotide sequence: TGTGCCAGCAGCATCCCAGCGGGCCTCCCCAATGAGCAGTTCTTC.

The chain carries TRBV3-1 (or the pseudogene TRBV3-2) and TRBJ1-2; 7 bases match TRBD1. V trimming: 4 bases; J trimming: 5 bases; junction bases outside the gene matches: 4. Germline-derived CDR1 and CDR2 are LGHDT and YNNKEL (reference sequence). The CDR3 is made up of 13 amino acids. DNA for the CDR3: TGTGCCAGCAGCCGAGGGGGCAGTTATGGCTACACCTTC. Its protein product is CASSRGGSYGYTF.

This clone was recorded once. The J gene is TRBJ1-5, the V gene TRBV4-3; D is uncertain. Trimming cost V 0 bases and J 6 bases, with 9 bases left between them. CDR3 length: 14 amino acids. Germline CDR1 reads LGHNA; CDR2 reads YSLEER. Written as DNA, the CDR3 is TGCGCCAGCAGCCAAGATAGCCTGGTTCAGCCCCAGCATTTT. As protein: CASSQDSLVQPQHF.

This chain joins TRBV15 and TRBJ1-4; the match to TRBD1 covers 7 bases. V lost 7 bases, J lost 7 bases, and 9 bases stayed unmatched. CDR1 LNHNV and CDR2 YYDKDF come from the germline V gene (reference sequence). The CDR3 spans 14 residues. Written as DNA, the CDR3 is TGTGCCACCACGACAGGGATAGGAGGTGAAAAACTGTTTTTT. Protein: CATTTGIGGEKLFF.